This passage covers 4 T cell receptor beta chains from one sample sequenced in a study of cytomegalovirus exposure and HLA in healthy donors. A multiplex PCR was run with 60 Vbeta primers and 13 Jbeta primers. Only in-frame clones appear in the TCRdb table, and some are missing; sequencing was by immunoSEQ multiplex PCR. This table has 120,000 to 150,000 clones, 73% appearing once. The material sequenced was PBMCs. Receptors originate from a woman aged 40 to 55 in good health and CMV-seronegative.

The CDR3 sequence: CASSVEGDRGLRGAFF. CDR3 sequence (DNA): TGTGCCAGCAGCGTAGAGGGGGACAGGGGGCTGAGGGGAGCTTTCTTT. The chain is built from TRBV9 and TRBJ1-1; 12 nucleotides agree with TRBD1. This CDR3 is 16 amino acids long. After removal of 0 bases from V and 10 bases from J, the junction contained 10 bases not matched to a gene. CDR1 is SGDLS and CDR2 is YYNGEE in the germline V gene.

The gene calls are TRBV2 and TRBJ1-2, with 9 bases identical to TRBD1. Germline assignment: CDR1 SNHLY and CDR2 FYNNEI. The CDR3 runs 12 residues. Unmatched junction bases numbered 4, after V lost 6 bases and J lost 8 bases. CDR3 residues: CASSLGQGGYTF. CDR3 DNA: TGTGCCAGCAGCCTGGGACAGGGAGGCTACACCTTC.

The V call is TRBV6-5, the J call TRBJ1-5; 8 bases agree with TRBD1. Looked up from germline, CDR1 is MNHEY and CDR2 is SVGAGI. The CDR3 spans 14 residues. Trimming removed 4 bases from V and 4 bases from J; junction bases left unmatched: 3. The CDR3 DNA reads as TGTGCCAGCAGTTTCGACAGGGGAAATCAGCCCCAGCATTTT. This sequence encodes CASSFDRGNQPQHF.

The V call is TRBV29-1, the J call TRBJ2-1; 7 bases align to TRBD1. V was clipped by 3 bases and J by 2 bases; unmatched bases: 4. CDR1 is SQVTM and CDR2 is ANQGSEA in the germline V gene. The CDR3 totals 14 residues. For the CDR3, the DNA is TGCAGCGTTGACCGGGACAGCACCTACAATGAGCAGTTCTTC. Residues: CSVDRDSTYNEQFF.